This section outlines one T cell receptor (beta chain) sequence together with its context. The record originates from a study of technical replicates of blood from several donors. Germline CDR1 MNHEY, CDR2 SVGAGI. The CDR3 runs 13 residues. The V gene lost 6 bases and the J gene lost 5 bases, with 13 bases spanning the gap. Using immunoSEQ multiplex PCR, the repertoire was profiled, and TCRdb retains in-frame clones only, with some absent. Found here are 54,000 or so clones, 85% to 95% of them singletons; the top ten hold approximately 0.22%. This rearrangement joins TRBV6-5 to TRBJ2-5; D perhaps matches TRBD1 (6 bases). This sequence was found in a human donor in good health. Sequenced input: T cells isolated from PBMCs. The CDR3 loop is CASSNRERETQYF. CDR3 bases: TGTGCCAGCAGCAACAGGGAGCGGGAGACCCAGTACTTC.